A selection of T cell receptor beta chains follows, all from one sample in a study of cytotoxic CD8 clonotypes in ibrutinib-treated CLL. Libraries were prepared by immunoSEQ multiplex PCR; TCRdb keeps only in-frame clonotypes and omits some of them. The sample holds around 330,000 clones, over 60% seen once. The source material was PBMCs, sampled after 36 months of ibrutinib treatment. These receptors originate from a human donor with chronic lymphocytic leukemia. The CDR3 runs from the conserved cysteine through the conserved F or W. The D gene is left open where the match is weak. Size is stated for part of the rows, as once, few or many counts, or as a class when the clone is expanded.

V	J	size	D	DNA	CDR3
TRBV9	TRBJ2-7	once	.	TGTGCCAGCAGCGGGATTACAGGGATCGAGCAGTACTTC	CASSGITGIEQYF
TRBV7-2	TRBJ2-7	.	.	TGTGCCAGCAGCTTATCTCGGTGGGGCCAGTACGAGCAGTACTTC	CASSLSRWGQYEQYF
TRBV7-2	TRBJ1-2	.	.	TGTGCCAGCAGCTTAGTACCCACCTTCTATGGCTACACCTTC	CASSLVPTFYGYTF
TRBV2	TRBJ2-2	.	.	TGTGCCAGCAGTGAGGAGAACACCGGGGAGCTGTTTTTT	CASSEENTGELFF
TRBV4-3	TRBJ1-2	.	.	TGCGCCAGCAGCCCCCGAGCAGATCAGTACTATGGCTACACCTTC	CASSPRADQYYGYTF
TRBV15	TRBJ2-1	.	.	TGTGCCACCAGCAGAGATTTGCCCCAGGGGCCGACTAGCTCCTACAATGAGCAGTTCTTC	CATSRDLPQGPTSSYNEQFF
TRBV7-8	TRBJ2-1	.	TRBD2	TGTGCCAGCAGCCGGGGGGTAAGCTCCTACAATGAGCAGTTCTTC	CASSRGVSSYNEQFF
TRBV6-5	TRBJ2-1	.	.	TGTGCCAGCAGCCCAGGGAGGTTGCCGTTCTTC	CASSPGRLPFF
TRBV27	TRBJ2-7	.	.	TGTGCCAGCAGTTTATCATCAGGGATTGGCGAGCAGTACTTC	CASSLSSGIGEQYF
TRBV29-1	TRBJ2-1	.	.	TGCAGCGTTGACAGGGACCCTTCCTACAATGAGCAGTTCTTC	CSVDRDPSYNEQFF
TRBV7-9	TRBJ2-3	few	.	TGTGCCAGCAGTTCGTTGTCAGATACGCAGTATTTT	CASSSLSDTQYF